The 15 T cell receptor beta chains presented below share a single source sample, sequenced in a study of shared clonotypes between healthy human individuals. Assay: immunoSEQ multiplex PCR; the TCRdb copy retains only in-frame clones and omits some. The table lists 550,000 to 700,000 clones, 55% to 85% of them singletons, with more than 1.5% in the top ten. Sequenced material: memory CD4+ T cells sorted from blood. Indicated subset: CD45RA-negative fraction. All receptors come from a woman aged 25 to 39 in good health.

In this sample, this clone turned up a few times. V gene TRBV4-1 combines with J gene TRBJ1-4; TRBD1 matches 10 bases. The germline CDR1 and CDR2 sequences are MGHRA and YSYEKL. The CDR3 spans 15 residues. The ends lost 0 bases at V and 8 bases at J; junction bases unmatched: 3. In nucleotides, the CDR3 is TGCGCCAGCAGCCAAGATGGGACAGGGGACGAAAAACTGTTTTTT. Translation: CASSQDGTGDEKLFF.

This chain joins TRBV19 and TRBJ2-2; TRBD2 might be the D (6 bases). This CDR3 comprises 16 residues. Deletions cut 1 base from V and 0 bases from J, with 9 bases between. The germline V gene encodes CDR1 LNHDA and CDR2 SQIVND (reference sequence). The CDR3 here is CASSIVGGTNTGELFF. The CDR3 DNA follows: TGTGCCAGTAGTATAGTGGGGGGTACGAACACCGGGGAGCTGTTTTTT. Filled out from reference TRBV19 and TRBJ2-2, the complete variable domain reads DGGITQSPKYLFRKEGQNVTLSCEQNLNHDAMYWYRQDPGQGLRLIYYSQIVNDFQKGDIAEGYSVSREKKESFPLTVTSAQKNPTAFYLCASSIVGGTNTGELFFGEGSRLTVL.

The J gene is TRBJ2-3, the V gene TRBV7-8, with a weak D call TRBD1 (5 bases). CDR1 is SGHVS, CDR2 FQNEAQ, per germline. The ends were cut back, 5 bases at V and 4 bases at J, with 13 bases in the middle. The CDR3 totals 14 residues. CDR3 sequence: CASSPRQGADTQYF. CDR3 nucleotides: TGTGCCAGCAGCCCGAGGCAGGGTGCAGATACGCAGTATTTT. Based on the CDR3 plus reference TRBV7-8 and TRBJ2-3, the full variable domain is GAGVSQSPRYKVAKRGQDVALRCDPISGHVSLFWYQQALGQGPEFLTYFQNEAQLDKSGLPSDRFFAERPEGSVSTLKIQRTQQEDSAVYLCASSPRQGADTQYFGPGTRLTVL.

The table lists this clone with a count of one. The chain joins TRBV30 to TRBJ2-5, with D perhaps assigned TRBD1 or TRBD2 (5 bases each). Germline V gives CDR1 GTSNPN, CDR2 SVGIG (reference sequence). The CDR3 runs to 14 residues. Trimming took 1 base from V and 5 from J, leaving 14 bases between them. CDR3 nucleotides: TGTGCCTGGAGTGGGGCAGGGAGACCGGAGACCCAGTACTTC. Protein product: CAWSGAGRPETQYF.

The chain employs TRBV7-8 and TRBJ2-1; 11 bases are a match to TRBD2. CDR1 and CDR2 from the germline V gene are SGHVS and FQNEAQ. CDR3 length equals 15 residues. After removal of 1 base from V and 8 bases from J, the junction contained 4 bases not matched to a gene. CDR3: CASSLELAGVHEQFF. Here the CDR3 DNA reads TGTGCCAGCAGCTTAGAACTAGCGGGAGTCCATGAGCAGTTCTTC.

The chain combines TRBV6-1 with TRBJ2-5, with 7 nucleotides matching TRBD1. The CDR3 has 15 amino acids. CDR1 MNHNS and CDR2 SASEGT come from the germline V gene. Trimming cost V 5 bases and J 5 bases; bases outside gene matches: 11. Here the CDR3 DNA reads TGTGCCAGCAGTCTGACGGGACAGTCTGGCGAGACCCAGTACTTC. Its protein is CASSLTGQSGETQYF.

The chain employs TRBV7-8 and TRBJ1-2; 9 bases are shared with TRBD1. Germline CDR1 SGHVS, CDR2 FQNEAQ. The J segment lost 8 bases and the V segment lost 4 bases, leaving 5 bases of the junction unmatched. The CDR3 covers 13 residues. The CDR3 DNA sequence: TGTGCCAGCAGCTCGGACAGGGGAGGCGGCTACACCTTC. Translating it yields CASSSDRGGGYTF.

This clone was observed a single time. The sample carries other DNA sequences with the same CDR3. The chain carries TRBV6-5 and TRBJ2-3, with D possibly called TRBD1 or TRBD2 (5 bases each). The CDR3 extends over 16 amino acids. CDR1 and CDR2 from the germline V gene are MNHEY and SVGAGI. V gave up 0 bases and J gave up 0 bases, with 10 bases separating them. This chain's CDR3 is CASSYSGVASTDTQYF. CDR3 nucleotides: TGTGCCAGCAGTTACTCGGGGGTAGCCAGCACAGATACGCAGTATTTT.

The genes are TRBV7-8 and TRBJ2-1; TRBD2 aligns across 10 bases. The CDR3 is made up of 15 amino acids. With 3 bases clipped from V and 5 bases from J, the junction kept 4 bases outside the gene matches. Germline CDR1 SGHVS, CDR2 FQNEAQ. The CDR3 loop reads CASSFLAGDHNEQFF. The DNA of the CDR3 is TGTGCCAGCAGCTTTCTAGCGGGAGACCACAATGAGCAGTTCTTC.

This chain links TRBV28 with TRBJ2-7, with TRBD2 identical over 8 bases. This CDR3 has 15 residues. Germline-derived CDR1 and CDR2 are MDHEN and SYDVKM. J was trimmed by 6 bases and V by 3 bases; bases with no gene match: 10. CDR3 residues: CASSFRLASILEQYF. CDR3 DNA: TGTGCCAGCAGTTTCCGACTAGCGAGCATCCTCGAGCAGTACTTC.

This chain connects TRBV19 to TRBJ1-2; D not certain. CDR1 and CDR2 from the germline V gene are LNHDA and SQIVND (reference sequence). V shed 4 bases and J shed 3 bases, with 15 bases lying between them. The CDR3 covers 15 residues. The CDR3 reads CASSTRSIGYYGYTF. DNA of the CDR3: TGTGCCAGTAGTACAAGATCTATAGGGTACTATGGCTACACCTTC.

In DNA form, the CDR3 reads TGCGCCAGCAGTGAGGGGTATCACACCGGGGAGCTGTTTTTT. This encodes CASSEGYHTGELFF. The rearrangement uses TRBV10-2 and TRBJ2-2; D call uncertain. CDR1 WSHSY and CDR2 SAAADI come from the germline V gene. The germline V and J ends were trimmed by 2 bases and 3 bases, with 7 bases remaining between them. The CDR3 covers 14 residues.

The chain recombines TRBV10-3 with TRBJ1-5, with D unclear. V was clipped by 3 bases and J by 4 bases, with 10 bases between them. The CDR3 has 14 amino acids. CDR1 ENHRY and CDR2 SYGVKD come from the germline V gene. CDR3 amino acids: CAISDFGPNQPQHF. Written as DNA, the CDR3 is TGTGCCATCAGTGATTTCGGACCTAATCAGCCCCAGCATTTT.

Turning to this clone: At the DNA level, this CDR3 is encoded by other sequences in the same sample as well. This rearrangement joins TRBV5-1 to TRBJ2-1, with D possibly matching TRBD2 (5 bases). Germline V gene sequence: CDR1 SGHRS, CDR2 YFSETQ. There are 15 residues in the CDR3. V was shortened by 1 base and J by 3 bases, with 11 bases between the two germline ends. This CDR3 is CASSLSSGSYNEQFF. CDR3 in DNA: TGCGCCAGCAGCTTGAGCAGCGGAAGCTACAATGAGCAGTTCTTC.

This clone was found a few times. The CDR3 here is CASAVHNEQFF. CDR3 coding DNA: TGTGCCAGCGCCGTGCACAATGAGCAGTTCTTC. The chain employs TRBV28 and TRBJ2-1; no clear D. The CDR3 runs 11 residues. V was shortened by 8 bases and J by 5 bases, with 7 bases between the two germline ends. The V gene's germline CDR1 is MDHEN and CDR2 SYDVKM.